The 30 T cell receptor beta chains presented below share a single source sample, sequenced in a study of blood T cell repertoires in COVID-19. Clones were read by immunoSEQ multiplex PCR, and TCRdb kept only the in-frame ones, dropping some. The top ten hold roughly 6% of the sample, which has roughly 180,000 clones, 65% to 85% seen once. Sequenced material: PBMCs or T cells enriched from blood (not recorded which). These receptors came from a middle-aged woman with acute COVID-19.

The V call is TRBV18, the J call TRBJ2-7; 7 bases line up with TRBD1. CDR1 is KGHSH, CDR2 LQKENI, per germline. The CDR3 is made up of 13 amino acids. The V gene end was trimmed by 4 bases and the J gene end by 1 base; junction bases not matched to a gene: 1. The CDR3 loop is CASSQQGSYEQYF. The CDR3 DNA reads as TGTGCCAGCTCACAACAGGGGTCCTACGAGCAGTACTTC.

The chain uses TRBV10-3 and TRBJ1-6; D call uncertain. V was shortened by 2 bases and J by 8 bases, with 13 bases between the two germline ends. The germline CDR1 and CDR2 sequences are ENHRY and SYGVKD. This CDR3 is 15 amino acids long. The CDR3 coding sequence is TGTGCCATCAGTGAGGCCCGGAACCGGGATTCACCCCTCCACTTT. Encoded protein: CAISEARNRDSPLHF.

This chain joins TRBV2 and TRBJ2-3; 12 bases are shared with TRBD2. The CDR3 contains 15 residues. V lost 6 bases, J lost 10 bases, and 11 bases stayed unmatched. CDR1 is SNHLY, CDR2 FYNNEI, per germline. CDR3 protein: CASSARTSGKDAQYF. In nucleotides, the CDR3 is TGTGCCAGCAGCGCCCGGACTAGCGGGAAGGACGCGCAGTATTTT.

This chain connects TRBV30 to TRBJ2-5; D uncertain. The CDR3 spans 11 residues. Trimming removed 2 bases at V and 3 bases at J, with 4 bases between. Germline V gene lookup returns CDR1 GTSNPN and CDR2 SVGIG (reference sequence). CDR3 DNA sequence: TGTGCCTGGAGTTACAAAGAGACCCAGTACTTC. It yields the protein CAWSYKETQYF.

The CDR3 DNA is TGCGCCAGCAGCCAACGGACTAGCGGTTTCACAGATACGCAGTATTTT. It specifies CASSQRTSGFTDTQYF. The rearrangement links TRBV4-1 to TRBJ2-3; the match to TRBD2 covers 10 bases. The CDR3 is made up of 16 amino acids. Germline CDR1 reads MGHRA; CDR2 reads YSYEKL. The J segment lost 2 bases and the V segment lost 2 bases, leaving 4 bases of the junction unmatched.

The CDR3 DNA follows: TGTGCCAGCAGCCAAGGACTAGCGGGACATATTCGTACCGTCGAGCAGTACTTC. Its translation: CASSQGLAGHIRTVEQYF. The chain uses TRBV4-2 and TRBJ2-7, with 11 bases identical to TRBD2. There are 18 residues in the CDR3. Per germline, CDR1 LGHNA and CDR2 YNFKEQ. V lost 1 base, J lost 6 bases, and 14 bases stayed unmatched.

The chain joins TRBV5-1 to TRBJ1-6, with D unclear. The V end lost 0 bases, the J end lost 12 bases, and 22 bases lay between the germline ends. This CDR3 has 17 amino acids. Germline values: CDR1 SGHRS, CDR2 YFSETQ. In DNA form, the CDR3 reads TGCGCCAGCAGCTTGGAATTTTGGGCAGCCGCGGGTCTACCCCTCCACTTT. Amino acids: CASSLEFWAAAGLPLHF. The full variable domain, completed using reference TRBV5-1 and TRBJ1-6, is KAGVTQTPRYLIKTRGQQVTLSCSPISGHRSVSWYQQTPGQGLQFLFEYFSETQRNKGNFPGRFSGRQFSNSRSEMNVSTLELGDSALYLCASSLEFWAAAGLPLHFGNGTRLTVT.

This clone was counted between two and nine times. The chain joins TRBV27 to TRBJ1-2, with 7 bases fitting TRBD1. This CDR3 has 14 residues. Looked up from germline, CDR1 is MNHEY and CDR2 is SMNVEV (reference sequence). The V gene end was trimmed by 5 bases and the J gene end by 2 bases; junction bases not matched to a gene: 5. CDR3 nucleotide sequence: TGTGCCAGCAGTCCCCGACAGGGCAACTATGGCTACACCTTC. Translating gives CASSPRQGNYGYTF.

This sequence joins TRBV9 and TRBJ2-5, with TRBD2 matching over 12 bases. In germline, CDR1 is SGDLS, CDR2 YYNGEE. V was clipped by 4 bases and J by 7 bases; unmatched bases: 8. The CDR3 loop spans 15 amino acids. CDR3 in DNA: TGTGCCAGCAGCCTAGGACTAGCGGGAATTGGGACCCAGTACTTC. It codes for CASSLGLAGIGTQYF.

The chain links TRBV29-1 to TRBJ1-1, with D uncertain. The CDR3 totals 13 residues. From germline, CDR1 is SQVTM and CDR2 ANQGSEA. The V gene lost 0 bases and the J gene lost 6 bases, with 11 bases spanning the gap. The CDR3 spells CSVEEFEDSEAFF. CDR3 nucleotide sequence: TGCAGCGTTGAAGAGTTTGAGGACTCTGAAGCTTTCTTT.

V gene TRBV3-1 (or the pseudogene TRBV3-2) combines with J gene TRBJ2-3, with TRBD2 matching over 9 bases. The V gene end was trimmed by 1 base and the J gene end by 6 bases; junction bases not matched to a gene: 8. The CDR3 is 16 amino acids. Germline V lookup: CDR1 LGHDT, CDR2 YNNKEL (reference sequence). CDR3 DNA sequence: TGTGCCAGCAGCCAAGGCAATAGCGGGAGATTCGATACGCAGTATTTT. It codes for CASSQGNSGRFDTQYF.

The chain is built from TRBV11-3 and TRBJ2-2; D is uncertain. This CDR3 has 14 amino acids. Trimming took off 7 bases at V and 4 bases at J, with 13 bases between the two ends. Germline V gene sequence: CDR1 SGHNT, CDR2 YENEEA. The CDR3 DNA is TGTGCCAGCACCGTTGTGAGCTCCACCGGGGAGCTGTTTTTT. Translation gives CASTVVSSTGELFF.

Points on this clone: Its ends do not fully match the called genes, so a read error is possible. CDR3 nucleotides: TGTGCCCCCAGGGACAGGGACGGCTCCTACGAGCAGTACTTC. Translation gives CAPRDRDGSYEQYF. The chain links TRBV15 to TRBJ2-7, with 9 bases lining up with TRBD1. The CDR3 runs to 14 residues. Per the germline V gene, CDR1 is LNHNV and CDR2 is YYDKDF (reference sequence).

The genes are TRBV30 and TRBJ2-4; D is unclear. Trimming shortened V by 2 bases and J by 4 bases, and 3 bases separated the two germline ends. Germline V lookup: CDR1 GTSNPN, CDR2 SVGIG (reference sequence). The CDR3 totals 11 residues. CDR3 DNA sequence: TGTGCCTGGAGTCCGAAAAACATTCAGTACTTC. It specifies CAWSPKNIQYF.

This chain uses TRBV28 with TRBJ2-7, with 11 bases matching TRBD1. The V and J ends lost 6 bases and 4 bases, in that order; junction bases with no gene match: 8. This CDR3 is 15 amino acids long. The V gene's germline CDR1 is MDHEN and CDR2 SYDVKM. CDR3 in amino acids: CASRLRDRGIYEQYF. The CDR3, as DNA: TGTGCCAGCAGACTCCGGGACAGGGGGATTTACGAGCAGTACTTC.

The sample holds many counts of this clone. The CDR3 region has the DNA TGTGCCTGGAGGCAGGGTTGGAAATCACCCCTCCACTTT. Protein sequence: CAWRQGWKSPLHF. The chain joins TRBV30 to TRBJ1-6; D is possibly TRBD1 (5 bases). The germline gives CDR1 GTSNPN, CDR2 SVGIG (reference sequence). This CDR3 spans 13 amino acids. The V gene lost 3 bases and the J gene lost 10 bases, with 13 bases spanning the gap.

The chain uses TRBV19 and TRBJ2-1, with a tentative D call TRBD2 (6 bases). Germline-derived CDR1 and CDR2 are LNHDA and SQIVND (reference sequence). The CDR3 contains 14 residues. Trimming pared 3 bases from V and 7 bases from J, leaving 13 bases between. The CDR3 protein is CASSIRGSGNEQFF. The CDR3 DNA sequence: TGTGCCAGTAGTATTCGAGGGAGCGGGAATGAGCAGTTCTTC. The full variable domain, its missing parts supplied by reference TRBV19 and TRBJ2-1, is DGGITQSPKYLFRKEGQNVTLSCEQNLNHDAMYWYRQDPGQGLRLIYYSQIVNDFQKGDIAEGYSVSREKKESFPLTVTSAQKNPTAFYLCASSIRGSGNEQFFGPGTRLTVL.

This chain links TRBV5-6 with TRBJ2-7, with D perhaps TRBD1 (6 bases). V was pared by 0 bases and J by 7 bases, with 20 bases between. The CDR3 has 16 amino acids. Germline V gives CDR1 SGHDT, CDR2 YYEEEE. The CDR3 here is CASSLGTETTTKEQYF. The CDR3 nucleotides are TGTGCCAGCAGCTTGGGGACAGAAACTACGACAAAGGAGCAGTACTTC.

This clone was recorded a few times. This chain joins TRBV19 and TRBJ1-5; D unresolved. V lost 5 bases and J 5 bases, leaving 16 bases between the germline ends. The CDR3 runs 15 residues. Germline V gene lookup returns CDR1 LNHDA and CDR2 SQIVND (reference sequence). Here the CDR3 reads CASSLLLGHDQPQHF. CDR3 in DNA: TGTGCCAGTAGTCTTCTATTGGGCCACGATCAGCCCCAGCATTTT. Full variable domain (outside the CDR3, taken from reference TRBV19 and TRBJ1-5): DGGITQSPKYLFRKEGQNVTLSCEQNLNHDAMYWYRQDPGQGLRLIYYSQIVNDFQKGDIAEGYSVSREKKESFPLTVTSAQKNPTAFYLCASSLLLGHDQPQHFGDGTRLSIL.

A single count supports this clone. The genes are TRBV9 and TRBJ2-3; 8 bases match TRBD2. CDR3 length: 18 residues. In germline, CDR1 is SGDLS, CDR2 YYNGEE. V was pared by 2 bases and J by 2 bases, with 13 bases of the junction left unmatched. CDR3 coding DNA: TGTGCCAGCAGCGTGGGTCGAGGTGCGGGAGGACCCACAGATACGCAGTATTTT. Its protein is CASSVGRGAGGPTDTQYF.

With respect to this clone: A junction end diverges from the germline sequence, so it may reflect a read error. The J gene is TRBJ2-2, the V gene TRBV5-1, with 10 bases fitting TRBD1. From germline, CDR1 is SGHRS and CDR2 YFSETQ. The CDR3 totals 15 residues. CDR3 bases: TGCGCCACCAGCCCTTGGACAGGGGGTCCCGGGGAGCTGTTTTTT. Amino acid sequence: CATSPWTGGPGELFF.

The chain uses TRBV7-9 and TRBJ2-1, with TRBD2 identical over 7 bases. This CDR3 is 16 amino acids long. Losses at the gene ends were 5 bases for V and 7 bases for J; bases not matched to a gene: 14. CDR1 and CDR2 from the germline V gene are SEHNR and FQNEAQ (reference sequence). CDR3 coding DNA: TGTGCCAGCAGCAACGCCTGGGCGCGGGAGCTAAATGAGCAGTTCTTC. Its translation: CASSNAWARELNEQFF.

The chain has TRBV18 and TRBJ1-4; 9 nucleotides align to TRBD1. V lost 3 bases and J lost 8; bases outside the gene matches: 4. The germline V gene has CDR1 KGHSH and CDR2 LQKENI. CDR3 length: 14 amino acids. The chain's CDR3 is CASSPGTGHEKLFF. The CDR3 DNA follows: TGTGCCAGCTCACCCGGGACAGGGCACGAAAAACTGTTTTTT.

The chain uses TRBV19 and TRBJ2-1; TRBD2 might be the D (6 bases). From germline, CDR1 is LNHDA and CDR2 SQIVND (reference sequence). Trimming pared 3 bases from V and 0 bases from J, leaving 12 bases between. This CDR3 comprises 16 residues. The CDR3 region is CASSIFAGSSYNEQFF. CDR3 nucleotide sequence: TGTGCCAGTAGTATTTTTGCGGGGAGCTCCTACAATGAGCAGTTCTTC. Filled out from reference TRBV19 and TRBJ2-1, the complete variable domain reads DGGITQSPKYLFRKEGQNVTLSCEQNLNHDAMYWYRQDPGQGLRLIYYSQIVNDFQKGDIAEGYSVSREKKESFPLTVTSAQKNPTAFYLCASSIFAGSSYNEQFFGPGTRLTVL.

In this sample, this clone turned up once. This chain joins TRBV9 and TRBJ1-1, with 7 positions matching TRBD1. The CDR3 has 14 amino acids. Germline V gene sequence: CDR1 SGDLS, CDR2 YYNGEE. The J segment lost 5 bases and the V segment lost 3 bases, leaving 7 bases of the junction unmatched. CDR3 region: CASSEGAMRTEAFF. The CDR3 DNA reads TGTGCCAGCAGCGAGGGGGCGATGAGGACTGAAGCTTTCTTT.

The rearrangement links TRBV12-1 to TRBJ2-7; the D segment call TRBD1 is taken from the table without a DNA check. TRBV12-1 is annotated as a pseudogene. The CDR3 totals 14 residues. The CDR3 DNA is TGTGCCAGCAGCCAACGTACAGGCGTCCTGGGGCAGTACGTC. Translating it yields CASSQRTGVLGQYV.

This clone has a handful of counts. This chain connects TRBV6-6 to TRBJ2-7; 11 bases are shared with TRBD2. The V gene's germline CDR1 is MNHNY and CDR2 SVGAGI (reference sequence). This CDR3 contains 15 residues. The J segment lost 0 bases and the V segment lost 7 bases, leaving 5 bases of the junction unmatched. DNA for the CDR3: TGTGCCAGCACCTCGGGACTAGCGGCCTCCTACGAGCAGTACTTC. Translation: CASTSGLAASYEQYF.

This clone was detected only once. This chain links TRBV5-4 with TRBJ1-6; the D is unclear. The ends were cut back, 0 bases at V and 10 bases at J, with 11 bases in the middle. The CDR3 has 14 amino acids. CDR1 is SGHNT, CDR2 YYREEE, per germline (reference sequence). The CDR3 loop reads CASSLAGSKSPLHF. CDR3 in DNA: TGTGCCAGCAGCTTGGCGGGGTCCAAATCACCCCTCCACTTT.

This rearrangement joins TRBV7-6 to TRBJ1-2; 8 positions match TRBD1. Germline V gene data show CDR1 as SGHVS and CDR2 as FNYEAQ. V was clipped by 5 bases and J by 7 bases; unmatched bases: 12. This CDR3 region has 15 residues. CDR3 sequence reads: CASSPEAGGEGGYTF. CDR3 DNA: TGTGCCAGCAGCCCAGAGGCAGGGGGCGAGGGTGGCTACACCTTC.

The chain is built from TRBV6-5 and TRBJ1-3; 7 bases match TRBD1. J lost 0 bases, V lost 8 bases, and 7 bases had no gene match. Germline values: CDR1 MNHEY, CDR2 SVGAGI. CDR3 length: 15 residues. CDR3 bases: TGTGCCAGCGGAATGACAGGGTCCTCTGGAAACACCATATATTTT. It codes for CASGMTGSSGNTIYF.